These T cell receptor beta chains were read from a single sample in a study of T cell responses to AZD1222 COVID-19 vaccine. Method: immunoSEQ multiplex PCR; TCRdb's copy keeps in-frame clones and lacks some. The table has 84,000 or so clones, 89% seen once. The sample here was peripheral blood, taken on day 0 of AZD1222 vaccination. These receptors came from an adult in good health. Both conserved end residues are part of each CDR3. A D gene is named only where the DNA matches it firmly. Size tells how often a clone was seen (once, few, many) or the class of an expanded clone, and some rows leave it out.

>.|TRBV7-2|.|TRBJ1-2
TGTGCCAGCAGCTTAGTCGGCGGGGAGGGAGACTATGGCTACACCTTC
CASSLVGGEGDYGYTF
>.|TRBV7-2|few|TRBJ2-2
TGTGCCAGCAGCCCCACTCCGTATGGGACCGGGGAGCTGTTTTTT
CASSPTPYGTGELFF
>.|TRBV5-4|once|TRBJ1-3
TGTGCCAGCAGCCCCCCGGACACGGCCTCTGGAAACACCATATATTTT
CASSPPDTASGNTIYF
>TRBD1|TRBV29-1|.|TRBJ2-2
TGCAGCGTAACAGGGGGCGGATTATCCACCGGGGAGCTGTTTTTT
CSVTGGGLSTGELFF
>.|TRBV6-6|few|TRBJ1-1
TGTGCCAGCAGTACCTTACGGGGTGAGGCTTTCTTT
CASSTLRGEAFF
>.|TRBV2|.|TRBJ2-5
TGTGCCAGCAGTGATATCAGGGAGACCCAGTACTTC
CASSDIRETQYF
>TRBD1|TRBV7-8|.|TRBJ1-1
TGTGCCAGCAGCTCTCGGACAGGGTTCACCGGTGGGACTGAAGCTTTCTTT
CASSSRTGFTGGTEAFF
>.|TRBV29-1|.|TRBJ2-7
TGCAGCGTTGGTGGGCGCTCCGACTACGAGCAGTACTTC
CSVGGRSDYEQYF
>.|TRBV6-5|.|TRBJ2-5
TGTGCCAGCAGCCAAGAGACCCAGTACTTC
CASSQETQYF
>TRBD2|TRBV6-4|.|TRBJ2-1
TGTGCCAGCAGTGAATTGGGACTAGCCGACTACAATGAGCAGTTCTTC
CASSELGLADYNEQFF
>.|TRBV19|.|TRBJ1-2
TGTGCCAGTAGGGACGGTTTGGGCTACACCTTC
CASRDGLGYTF
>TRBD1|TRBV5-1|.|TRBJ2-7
TGCGCCAGCAGCAGAGGACAGGGTGGGGAGCAGTACTTC
CASSRGQGGEQYF
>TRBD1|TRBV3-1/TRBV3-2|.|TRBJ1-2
TGTGCCAGCAGCCCGGACAGGAGGTCTGGCTACACCTTC
CASSPDRRSGYTF
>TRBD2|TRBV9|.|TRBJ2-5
TGTGCCAGCAGCCCAGAGCGGATCGGGGGGGCGAAAGAGACCCAGTACTTC
CASSPERIGGAKETQYF
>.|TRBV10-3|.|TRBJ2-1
TGTGCCATCAGTGTAGAACGAACCAATGAGCAGTTCTTC
CAISVERTNEQFF
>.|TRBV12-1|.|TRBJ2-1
TGTGCCAGCAGCCCGGACCGAATTCGTTTCTTC
CASSPDRIRFF